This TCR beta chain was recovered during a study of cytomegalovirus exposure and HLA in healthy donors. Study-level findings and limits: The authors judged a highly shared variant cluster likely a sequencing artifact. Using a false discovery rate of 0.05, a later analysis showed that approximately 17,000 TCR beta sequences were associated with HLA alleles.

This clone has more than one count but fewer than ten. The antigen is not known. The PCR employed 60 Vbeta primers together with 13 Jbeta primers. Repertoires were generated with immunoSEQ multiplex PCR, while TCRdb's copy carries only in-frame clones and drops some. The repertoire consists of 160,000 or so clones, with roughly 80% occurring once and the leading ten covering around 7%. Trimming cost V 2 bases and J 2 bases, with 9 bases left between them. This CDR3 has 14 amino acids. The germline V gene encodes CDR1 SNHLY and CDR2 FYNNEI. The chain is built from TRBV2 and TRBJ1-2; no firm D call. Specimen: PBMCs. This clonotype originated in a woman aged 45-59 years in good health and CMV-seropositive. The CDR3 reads CASSETGFNYGYTF. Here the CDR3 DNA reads TGTGCCAGCAGTGAAACGGGGTTCAACTATGGCTACACCTTC.